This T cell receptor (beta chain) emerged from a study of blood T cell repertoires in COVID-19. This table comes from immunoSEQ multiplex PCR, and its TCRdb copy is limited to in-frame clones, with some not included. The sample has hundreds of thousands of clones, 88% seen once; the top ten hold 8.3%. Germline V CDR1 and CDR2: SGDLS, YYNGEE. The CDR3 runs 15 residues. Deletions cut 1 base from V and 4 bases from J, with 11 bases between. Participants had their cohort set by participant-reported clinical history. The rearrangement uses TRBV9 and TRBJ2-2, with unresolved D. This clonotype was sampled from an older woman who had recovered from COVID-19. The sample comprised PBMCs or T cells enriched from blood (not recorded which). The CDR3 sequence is CASSVWAVGTGELFF. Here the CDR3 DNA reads TGTGCCAGCAGCGTATGGGCAGTTGGCACCGGGGAGCTGTTTTTT.